This record concerns one T cell receptor (beta chain) sequence. Sequence at one end of the junction differs from germline and may be a read error. The sample is drawn from a study of T cell changes during pregnancy in multiple sclerosis. Data came from immunoSEQ multiplex PCR; TCRdb stores just in-frame clones and leaves some out. The table shows some 16,000 clones, with roughly 84% occurring only once. There are 14 residues in the CDR3. The receptor was isolated from a female donor in good health, enrolled as a control in a pregnancy study. The V and J genes are TRBV23-1 and TRBJ1-2, with D possibly matching TRBD1 (6 bases). TRBV23-1 carries the ORF label, with uncertain function. The specimen was CD8+ T cells from peripheral blood mononuclear cells, collected after pregnancy. The CDR3 DNA is TGCGCCAGCAGGGCGTCAAATGCTACGGACAGACCTCGCTTC. Amino acid sequence: CASRASNATDRPRF.